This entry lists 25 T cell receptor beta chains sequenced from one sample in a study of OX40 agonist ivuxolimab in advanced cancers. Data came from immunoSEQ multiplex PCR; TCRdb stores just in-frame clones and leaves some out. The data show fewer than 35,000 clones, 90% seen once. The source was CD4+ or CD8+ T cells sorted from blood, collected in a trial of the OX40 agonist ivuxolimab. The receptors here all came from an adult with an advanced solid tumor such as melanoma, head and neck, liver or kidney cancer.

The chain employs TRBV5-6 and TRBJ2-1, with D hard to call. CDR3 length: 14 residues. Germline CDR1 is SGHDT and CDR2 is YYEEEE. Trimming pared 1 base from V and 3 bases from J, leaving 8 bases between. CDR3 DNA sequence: TGTGCCAGCAGCTTGAGGTTATACTACAATGAGCAGTTCTTC. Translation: CASSLRLYYNEQFF.

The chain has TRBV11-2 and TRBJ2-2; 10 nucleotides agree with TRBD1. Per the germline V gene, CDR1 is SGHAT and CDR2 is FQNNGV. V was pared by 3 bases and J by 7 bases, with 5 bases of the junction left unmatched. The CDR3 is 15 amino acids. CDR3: CASSLGQGHHGELFF. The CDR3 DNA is TGTGCCAGCAGCTTGGGACAGGGGCATCACGGGGAGCTGTTTTTT.

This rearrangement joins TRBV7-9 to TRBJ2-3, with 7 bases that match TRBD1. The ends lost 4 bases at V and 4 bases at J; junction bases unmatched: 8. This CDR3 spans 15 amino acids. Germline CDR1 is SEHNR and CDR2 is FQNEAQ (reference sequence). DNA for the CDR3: TGTGCCAGCAGCTGGACAGGCGGCCGACCAGATACGCAGTATTTT. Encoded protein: CASSWTGGRPDTQYF.

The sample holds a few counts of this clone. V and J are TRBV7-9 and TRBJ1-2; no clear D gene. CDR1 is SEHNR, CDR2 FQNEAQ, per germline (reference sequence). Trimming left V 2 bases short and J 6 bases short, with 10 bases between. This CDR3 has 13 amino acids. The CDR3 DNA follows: TGTGCCAGCAGCTTAAGCCCATCGGATGGCTACACCTTC. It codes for CASSLSPSDGYTF.

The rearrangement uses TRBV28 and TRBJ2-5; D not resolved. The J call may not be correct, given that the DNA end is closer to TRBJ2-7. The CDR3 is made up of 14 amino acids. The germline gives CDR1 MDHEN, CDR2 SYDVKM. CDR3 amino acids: CASSLRRNLYEQYF. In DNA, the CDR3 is TGTGCCAGCAGTTTACGAAGGAACCTGTACGAGCAGTACTTC.

The DNA of the CDR3 is TGTGCCAGCAGTGACCGAGAGGGGAGAAATCGAGGCACTGAAGCTTTCTTT. It codes for CASSDREGRNRGTEAFF. The gene calls are TRBV6-1 and TRBJ1-1, with D possibly matching TRBD1 (5 bases). Per the germline V gene, CDR1 is MNHNS and CDR2 is SASEGT. Trimming shortened V by 3 bases and J by 4 bases, and 21 bases separated the two germline ends. The CDR3 extends over 17 amino acids.

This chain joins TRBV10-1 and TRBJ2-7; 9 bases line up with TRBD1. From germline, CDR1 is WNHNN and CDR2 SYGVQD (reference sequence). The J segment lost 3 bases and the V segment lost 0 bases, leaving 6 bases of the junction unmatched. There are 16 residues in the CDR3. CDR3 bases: TGCGCCAGCAGTGAGTCGGGACAGGGATTTCACTACGAGCAGTACTTC. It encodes CASSESGQGFHYEQYF.

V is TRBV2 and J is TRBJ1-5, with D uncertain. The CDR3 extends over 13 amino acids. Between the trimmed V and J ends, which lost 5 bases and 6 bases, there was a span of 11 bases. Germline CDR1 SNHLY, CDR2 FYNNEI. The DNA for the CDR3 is TGTGCCAGCAGTCTCGGTTTAAGTCAGCCCCAGCATTTT. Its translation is CASSLGLSQPQHF.

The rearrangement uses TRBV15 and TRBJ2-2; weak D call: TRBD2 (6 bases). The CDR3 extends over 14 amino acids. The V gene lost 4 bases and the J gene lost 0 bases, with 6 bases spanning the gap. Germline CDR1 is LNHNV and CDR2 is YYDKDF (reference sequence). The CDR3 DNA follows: TGTGCCACCAGCACGGGGGCGAACACCGGGGAGCTGTTTTTT. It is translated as CATSTGANTGELFF.

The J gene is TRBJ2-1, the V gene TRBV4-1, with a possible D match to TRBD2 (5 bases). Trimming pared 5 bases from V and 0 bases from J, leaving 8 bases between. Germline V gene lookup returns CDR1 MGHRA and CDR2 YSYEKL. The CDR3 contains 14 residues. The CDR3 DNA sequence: TGCGCCAGCAGCGGCCGGGGCTCCTACAATGAGCAGTTCTTC. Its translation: CASSGRGSYNEQFF.

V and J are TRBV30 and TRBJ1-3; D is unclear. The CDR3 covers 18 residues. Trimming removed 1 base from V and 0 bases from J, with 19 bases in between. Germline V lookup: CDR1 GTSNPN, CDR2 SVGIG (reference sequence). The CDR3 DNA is TGTGCCTGGAGTGCCGTGGGGATTTCTGAGTACTCTGGAAACACCATATATTTT. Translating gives CAWSAVGISEYSGNTIYF. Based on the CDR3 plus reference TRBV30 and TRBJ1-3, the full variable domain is SQTIHQWPATLVQPVGSPLSLECTVEGTSNPNLYWYRQAAGRGLQLLFYSVGIGQISSEVPQNLSASRPQDRQFILSSKKLLLSDSGFYLCAWSAVGISEYSGNTIYFGEGSWLTVV.

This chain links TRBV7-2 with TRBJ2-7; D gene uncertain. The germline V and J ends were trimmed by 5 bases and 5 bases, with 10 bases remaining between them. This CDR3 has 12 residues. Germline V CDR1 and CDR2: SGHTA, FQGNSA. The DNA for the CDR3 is TGTGCCAGCAGCCCAGTGGGCCACGAGCAGTACTTC. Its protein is CASSPVGHEQYF. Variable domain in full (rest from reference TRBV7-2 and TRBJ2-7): GAGVSQSPSNKVTEKGKDVELRCDPISGHTALYWYRQSLGQGLEFLIYFQGNSAPDKSGLPSDRFSAERTGGSVSTLTIQRTQQEDSAVYLCASSPVGHEQYFGPGTRLTVT.

The CDR3 DNA is TGTGCCAGCACCTCCGGGAGACTAGCGGGTGATACGCAGTATTTT. Its translation: CASTSGRLAGDTQYF. V is TRBV13 and J is TRBJ2-3; 10 bases are shared with TRBD2. The CDR3 is 15 amino acids. V shed 7 bases and J 6 bases; nucleotides not matched to a gene: 10. The germline V gene encodes CDR1 PRHDT and CDR2 FYEKMQ (reference sequence).

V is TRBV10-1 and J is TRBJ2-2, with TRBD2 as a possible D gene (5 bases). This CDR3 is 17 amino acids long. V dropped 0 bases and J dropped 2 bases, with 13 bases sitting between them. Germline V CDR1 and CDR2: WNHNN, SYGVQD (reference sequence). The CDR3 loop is CASSESIVGRNTGELFF. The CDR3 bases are TGCGCCAGCAGTGAGTCGATTGTAGGGAGAAACACCGGGGAGCTGTTTTTT.

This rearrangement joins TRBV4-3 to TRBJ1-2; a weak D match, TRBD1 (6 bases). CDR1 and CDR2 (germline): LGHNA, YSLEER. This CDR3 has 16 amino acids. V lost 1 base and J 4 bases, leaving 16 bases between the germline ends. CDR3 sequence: CASSQVYREEVYGYTF. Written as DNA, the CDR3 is TGCGCCAGCAGCCAAGTATACAGGGAGGAGGTCTATGGCTACACCTTC.

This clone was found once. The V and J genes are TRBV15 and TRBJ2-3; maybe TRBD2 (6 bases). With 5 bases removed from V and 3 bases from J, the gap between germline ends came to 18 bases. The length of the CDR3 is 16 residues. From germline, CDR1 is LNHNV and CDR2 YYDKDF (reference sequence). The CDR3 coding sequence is TGTGCCACCAGCCCCGCCCTCGGGGGTTTTACAGATACGCAGTATTTT. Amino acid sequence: CATSPALGGFTDTQYF.

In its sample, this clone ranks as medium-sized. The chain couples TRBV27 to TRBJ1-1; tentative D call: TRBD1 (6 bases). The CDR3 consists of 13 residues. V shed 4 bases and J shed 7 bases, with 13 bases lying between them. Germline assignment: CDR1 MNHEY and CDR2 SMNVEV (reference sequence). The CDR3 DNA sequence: TGTGCCAGCAGTTACAGGGTTGATCATGAAGCTTTCTTT. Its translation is CASSYRVDHEAFF.

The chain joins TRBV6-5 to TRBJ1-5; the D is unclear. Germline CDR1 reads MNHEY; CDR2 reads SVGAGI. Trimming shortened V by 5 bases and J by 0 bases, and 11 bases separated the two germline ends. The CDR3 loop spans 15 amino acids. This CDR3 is CASSPTPNSNQPQHF. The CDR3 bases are TGTGCCAGCAGTCCAACCCCCAATAGCAATCAGCCCCAGCATTTT.

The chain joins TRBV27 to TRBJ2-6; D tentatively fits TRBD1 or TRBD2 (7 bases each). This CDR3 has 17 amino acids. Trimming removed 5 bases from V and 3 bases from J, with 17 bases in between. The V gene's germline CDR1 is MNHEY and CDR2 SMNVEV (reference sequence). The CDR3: CASSTGEGLFGANVLTF. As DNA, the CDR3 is TGTGCCAGCAGTACAGGGGAGGGGCTATTTGGGGCCAACGTCCTGACTTTC.

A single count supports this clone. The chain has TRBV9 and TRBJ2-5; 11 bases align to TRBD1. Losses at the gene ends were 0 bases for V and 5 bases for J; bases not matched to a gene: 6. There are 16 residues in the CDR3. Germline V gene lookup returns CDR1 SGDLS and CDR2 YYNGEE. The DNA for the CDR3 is TGTGCCAGCAGCGTAGCAGGGACAGGGGGGTGGGAGACCCAGTACTTC. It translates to CASSVAGTGGWETQYF.

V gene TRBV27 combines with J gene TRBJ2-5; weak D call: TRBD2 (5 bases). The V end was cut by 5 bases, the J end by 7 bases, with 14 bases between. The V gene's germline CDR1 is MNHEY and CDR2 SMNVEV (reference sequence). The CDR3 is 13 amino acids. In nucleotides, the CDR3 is TGTGCCAGCAGTCCCACTAGAGCGAGGACCCAGTACTTC. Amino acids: CASSPTRARTQYF.

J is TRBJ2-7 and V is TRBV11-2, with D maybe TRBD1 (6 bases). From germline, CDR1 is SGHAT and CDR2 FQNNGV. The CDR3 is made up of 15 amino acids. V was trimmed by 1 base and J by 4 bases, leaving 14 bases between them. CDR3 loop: CASSLGAGAGYEQYF. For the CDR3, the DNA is TGTGCCAGCAGCTTAGGAGCAGGGGCAGGTTACGAGCAGTACTTC.

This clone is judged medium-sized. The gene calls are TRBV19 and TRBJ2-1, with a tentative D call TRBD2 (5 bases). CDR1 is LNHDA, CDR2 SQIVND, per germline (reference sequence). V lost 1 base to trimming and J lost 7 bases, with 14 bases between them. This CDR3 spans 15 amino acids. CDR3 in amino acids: CASSIGETTGNEQFF. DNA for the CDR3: TGTGCCAGTAGTATAGGGGAGACCACGGGGAATGAGCAGTTCTTC. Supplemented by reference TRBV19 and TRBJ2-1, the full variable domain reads DGGITQSPKYLFRKEGQNVTLSCEQNLNHDAMYWYRQDPGQGLRLIYYSQIVNDFQKGDIAEGYSVSREKKESFPLTVTSAQKNPTAFYLCASSIGETTGNEQFFGPGTRLTVL.

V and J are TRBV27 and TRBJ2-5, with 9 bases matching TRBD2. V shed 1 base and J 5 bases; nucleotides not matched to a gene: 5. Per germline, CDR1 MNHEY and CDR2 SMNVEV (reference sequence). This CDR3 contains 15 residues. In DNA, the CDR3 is TGTGCCAGCAGTTTATTAGGCGGGAGGGCGGAGACCCAGTACTTC. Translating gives CASSLLGGRAETQYF.

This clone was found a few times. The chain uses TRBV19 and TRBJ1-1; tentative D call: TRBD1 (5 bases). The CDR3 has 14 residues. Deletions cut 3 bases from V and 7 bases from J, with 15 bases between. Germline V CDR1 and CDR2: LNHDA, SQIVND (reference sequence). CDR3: CASSISWGSVEAFF. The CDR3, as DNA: TGTGCCAGTAGTATCTCGTGGGGGAGTGTTGAAGCTTTCTTT.